What follows are 2 T cell receptor beta chains derived from one specimen sequenced in a study of early T cells in non-severe SARS-CoV-2 infection. TCRdb used MiXCR to reprocess the 5' RACE reads, holding one entry per CDR3 protein. The data show 65,000 to 85,000 distinct CDR3 sequences, 10% to 15% seen once. Input material: whole blood. The receptors originated from an adult who was a healthcare worker with PCR-confirmed SARS-CoV-2 infection or an uninfected control (not recorded which).

CDR3 nucleotides: TGTGCCAGCAGCCCCAGGACAGGAGGTACTGAAGCTTTCTTT. It specifies CASSPRTGGTEAFF. The rearrangement joins TRBV3-1 to TRBJ1-1; TRBD1 matches 7 bases. Germline V gene data show CDR1 as LGHDT and CDR2 as YNNKEL (reference sequence). There are 14 residues in the CDR3. V was pared by 4 bases and J by 5 bases, with 7 bases of the junction left unmatched.

The V call is TRBV5-1, the J call TRBJ2-1; TRBD1 agrees at 8 bases. V trimming: 6 bases; J trimming: 3 bases; junction bases outside the gene matches: 5. Germline CDR1 reads SGHRS; CDR2 reads YFSETQ. The length of the CDR3 is 14 residues. This chain's CDR3 is CASTADRVYNEQFF. The CDR3 nucleotides are TGCGCCAGCACCGCGGACAGGGTCTACAATGAGCAGTTCTTC. Supplemented by reference TRBV5-1 and TRBJ2-1, the full variable domain reads KAGVTQTPRYLIKTRGQQVTLSCSPISGHRSVSWYQQTPGQGLQFLFEYFSETQRNKGNFPGRFSGRQFSNSRSEMNVSTLELGDSALYLCASTADRVYNEQFFGPGTRLTVL.